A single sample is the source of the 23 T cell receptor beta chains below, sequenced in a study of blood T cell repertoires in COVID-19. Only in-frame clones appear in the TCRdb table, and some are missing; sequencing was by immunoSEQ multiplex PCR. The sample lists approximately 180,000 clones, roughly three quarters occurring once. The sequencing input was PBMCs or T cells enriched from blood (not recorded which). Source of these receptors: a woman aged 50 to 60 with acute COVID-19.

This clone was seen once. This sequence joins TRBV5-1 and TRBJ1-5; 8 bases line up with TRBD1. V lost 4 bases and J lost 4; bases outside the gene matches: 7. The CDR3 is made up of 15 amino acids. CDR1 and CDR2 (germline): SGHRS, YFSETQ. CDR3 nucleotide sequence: TGCGCCAGCAGCCGGACAGGGACGGTTAATCAGCCCCAGCATTTT. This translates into CASSRTGTVNQPQHF.

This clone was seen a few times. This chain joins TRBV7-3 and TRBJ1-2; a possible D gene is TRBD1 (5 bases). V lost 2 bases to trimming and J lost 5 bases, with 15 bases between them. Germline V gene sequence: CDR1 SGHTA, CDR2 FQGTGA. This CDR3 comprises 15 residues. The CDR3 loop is CASSLGPQGQYGYTF. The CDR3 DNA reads TGTGCCAGCAGCTTAGGACCCCAGGGCCAATATGGCTACACCTTC.

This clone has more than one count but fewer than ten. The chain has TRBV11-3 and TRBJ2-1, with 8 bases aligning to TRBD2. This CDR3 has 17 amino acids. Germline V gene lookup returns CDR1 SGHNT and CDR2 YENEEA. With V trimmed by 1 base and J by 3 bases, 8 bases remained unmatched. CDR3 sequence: CASSLGQAGAYYNEQFF. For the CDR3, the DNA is TGTGCCAGCAGCTTAGGACAAGCGGGGGCGTACTACAATGAGCAGTTCTTC. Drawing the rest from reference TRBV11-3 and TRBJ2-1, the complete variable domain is EAGVVQSPRYKIIEKKQPVAFWCNPISGHNTLYWYLQNLGQGPELLIRYENEEAVDDSQLPKDRFSAERLKGVDSTLKIQPAELGDSAVYLCASSLGQAGAYYNEQFFGPGTRLTVL.

DNA of the CDR3: TGTGCCAGCTCACCCAGAGAGGGATCAGGGGCCAACGTCCTGACTTTC. Its translation is CASSPREGSGANVLTF. The chain is built from TRBV18 and TRBJ2-6; the D gene is possibly TRBD2 (5 bases). The germline V and J ends were trimmed by 3 bases and 4 bases, with 13 bases remaining between them. The CDR3 covers 16 residues. Germline CDR1 reads KGHSH; CDR2 reads LQKENI. The full variable domain, in which reference TRBV18 and TRBJ2-6 provide the parts outside the CDR3, is NAGVMQNPRHLVRRRGQEARLRCSPMKGHSHVYWYRQLPEEGLKFMVYLQKENIIDESGMPKERFSAEFPKEGPSILRIQQVVRGDSAAYFCASSPREGSGANVLTFGAGSRLTVL.

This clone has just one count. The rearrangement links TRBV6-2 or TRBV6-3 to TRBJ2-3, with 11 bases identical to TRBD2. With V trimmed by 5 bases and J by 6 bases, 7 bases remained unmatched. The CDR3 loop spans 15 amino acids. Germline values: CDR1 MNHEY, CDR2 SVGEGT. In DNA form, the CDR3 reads TGTGCCAGCAGTCACGGGACTAGCGGTGCTGATACGCAGTATTTT. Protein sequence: CASSHGTSGADTQYF.

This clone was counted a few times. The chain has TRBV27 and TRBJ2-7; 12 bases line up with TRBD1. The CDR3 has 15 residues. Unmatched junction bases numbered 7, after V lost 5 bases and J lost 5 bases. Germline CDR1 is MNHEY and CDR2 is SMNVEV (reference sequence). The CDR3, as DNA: TGTGCCAGCAGTCCACGGGACAGGGGGCGACACGAGCAGTACGTC. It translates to CASSPRDRGRHEQYV.

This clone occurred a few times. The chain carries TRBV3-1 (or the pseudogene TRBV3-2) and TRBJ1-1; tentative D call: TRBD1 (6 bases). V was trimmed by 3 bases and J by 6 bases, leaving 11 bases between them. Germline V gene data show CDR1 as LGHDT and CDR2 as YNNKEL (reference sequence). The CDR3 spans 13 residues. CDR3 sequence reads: CASSQGTRAEAFF. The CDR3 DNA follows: TGTGCCAGCAGCCAGGGGACAAGAGCTGAAGCTTTCTTT.

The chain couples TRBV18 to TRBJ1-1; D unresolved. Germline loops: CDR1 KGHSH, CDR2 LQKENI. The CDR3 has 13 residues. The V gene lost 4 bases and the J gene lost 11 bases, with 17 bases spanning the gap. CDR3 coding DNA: TGTGCCAGCTCACAGAGGTTGGAGGCTATGGCTTTCTTT. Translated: CASSQRLEAMAFF.

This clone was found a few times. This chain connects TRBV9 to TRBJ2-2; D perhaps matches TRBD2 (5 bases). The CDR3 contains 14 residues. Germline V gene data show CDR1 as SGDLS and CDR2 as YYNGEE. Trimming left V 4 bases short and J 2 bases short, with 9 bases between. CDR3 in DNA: TGTGCCAGCAGCTCGGGATTTAACACCGGGGAGCTGTTTTTT. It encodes CASSSGFNTGELFF. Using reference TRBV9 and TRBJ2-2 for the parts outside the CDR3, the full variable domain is DSGVTQTPKHLITATGQRVTLRCSPRSGDLSVYWYQQSLDQGLQFLIQYYNGEERAKGNILERFSAQQFPDLHSELNLSSLELGDSALYFCASSSGFNTGELFFGEGSRLTVL.

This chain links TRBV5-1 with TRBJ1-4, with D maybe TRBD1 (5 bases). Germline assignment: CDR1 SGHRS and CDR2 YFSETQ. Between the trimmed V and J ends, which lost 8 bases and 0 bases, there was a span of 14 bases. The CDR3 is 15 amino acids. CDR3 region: CASRQYTTTNEKLFF. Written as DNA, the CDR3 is TGCGCCAGTAGACAGTATACTACAACTAATGAAAAACTGTTTTTT.

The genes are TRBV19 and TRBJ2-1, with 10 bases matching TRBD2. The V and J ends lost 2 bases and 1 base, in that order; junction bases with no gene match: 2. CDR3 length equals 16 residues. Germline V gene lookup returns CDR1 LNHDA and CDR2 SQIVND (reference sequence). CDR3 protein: CASSIKLAGSYNEQFF. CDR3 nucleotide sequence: TGTGCCAGTAGTATAAAACTAGCGGGGTCCTACAATGAGCAGTTCTTC.

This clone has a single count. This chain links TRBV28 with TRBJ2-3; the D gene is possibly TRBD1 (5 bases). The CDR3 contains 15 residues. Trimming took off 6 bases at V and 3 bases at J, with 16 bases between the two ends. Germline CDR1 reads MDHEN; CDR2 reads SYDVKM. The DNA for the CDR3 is TGTGCCAGCAGAGGCACGTGGGCAGGGACAGATACGCAGTATTTT. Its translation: CASRGTWAGTDTQYF.

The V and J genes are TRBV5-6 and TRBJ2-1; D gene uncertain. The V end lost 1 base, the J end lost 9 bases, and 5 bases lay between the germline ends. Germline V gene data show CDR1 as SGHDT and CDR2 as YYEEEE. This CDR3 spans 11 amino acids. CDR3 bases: TGTGCCAGCAGCTTGAATCTTGAGCAGTTCTTC. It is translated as CASSLNLEQFF.

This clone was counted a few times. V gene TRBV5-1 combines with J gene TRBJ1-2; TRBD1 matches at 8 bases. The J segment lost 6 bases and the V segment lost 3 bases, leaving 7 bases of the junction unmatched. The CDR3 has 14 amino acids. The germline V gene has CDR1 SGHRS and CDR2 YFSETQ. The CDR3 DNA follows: TGCGCCAGCAGCTCGCTGGACAGGGTCAATGGCTACACCTTC. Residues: CASSSLDRVNGYTF.

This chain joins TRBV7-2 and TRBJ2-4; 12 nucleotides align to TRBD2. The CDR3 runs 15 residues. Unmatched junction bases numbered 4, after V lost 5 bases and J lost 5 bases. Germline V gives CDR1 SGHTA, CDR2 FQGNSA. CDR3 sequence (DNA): TGTGCCAGCAGCAATGGACTAGCGGGGCAAAACATTCAGTACTTC. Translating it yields CASSNGLAGQNIQYF.

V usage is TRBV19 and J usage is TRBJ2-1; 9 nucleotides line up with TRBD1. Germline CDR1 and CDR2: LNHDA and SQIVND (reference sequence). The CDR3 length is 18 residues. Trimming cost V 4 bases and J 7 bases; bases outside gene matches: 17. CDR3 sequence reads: CASSTTAQTGGYRNEQFF. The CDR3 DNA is TGTGCCAGTAGTACAACCGCACAAACAGGGGGCTATCGGAATGAGCAGTTCTTC.

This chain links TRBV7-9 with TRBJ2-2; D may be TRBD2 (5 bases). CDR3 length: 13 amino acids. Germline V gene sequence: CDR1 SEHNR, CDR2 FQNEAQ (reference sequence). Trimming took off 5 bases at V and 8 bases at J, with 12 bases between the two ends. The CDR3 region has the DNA TGTGCCAGCAGCCCGGGGTCCCCGGGGGAGCTGTTTTTT. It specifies CASSPGSPGELFF.

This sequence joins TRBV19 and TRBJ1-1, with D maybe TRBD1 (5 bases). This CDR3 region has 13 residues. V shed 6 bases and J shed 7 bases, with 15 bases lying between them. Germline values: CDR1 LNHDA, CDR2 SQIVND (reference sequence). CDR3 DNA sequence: TGTGCCAGTAGGGGCCCAGGGTCGATTGAAGCTTTCTTT. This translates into CASRGPGSIEAFF. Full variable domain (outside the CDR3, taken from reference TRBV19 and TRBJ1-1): DGGITQSPKYLFRKEGQNVTLSCEQNLNHDAMYWYRQDPGQGLRLIYYSQIVNDFQKGDIAEGYSVSREKKESFPLTVTSAQKNPTAFYLCASRGPGSIEAFFGQGTRLTVV.

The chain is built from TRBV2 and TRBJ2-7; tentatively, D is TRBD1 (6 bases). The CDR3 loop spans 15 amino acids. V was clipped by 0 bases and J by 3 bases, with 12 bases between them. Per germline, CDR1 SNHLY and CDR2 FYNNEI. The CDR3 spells CASSEAVLTGYEQYV. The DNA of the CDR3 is TGTGCCAGCAGTGAAGCGGTCCTGACAGGCTACGAGCAGTACGTC.

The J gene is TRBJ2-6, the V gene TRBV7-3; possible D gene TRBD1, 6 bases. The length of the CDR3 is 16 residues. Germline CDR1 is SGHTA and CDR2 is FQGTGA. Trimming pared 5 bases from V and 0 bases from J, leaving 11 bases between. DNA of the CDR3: TGTGCCAGCAGCGAGAGAGGGGGCTCTGGGGCCAACGTCCTGACTTTC. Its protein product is CASSERGGSGANVLTF.

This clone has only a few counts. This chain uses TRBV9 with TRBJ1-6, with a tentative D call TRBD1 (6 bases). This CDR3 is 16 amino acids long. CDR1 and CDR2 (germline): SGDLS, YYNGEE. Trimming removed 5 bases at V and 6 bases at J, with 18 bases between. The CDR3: CASSPQGRVGNSPLHF. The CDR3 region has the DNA TGTGCCAGCAGTCCACAGGGTAGGGTAGGTAATTCACCCCTCCACTTT.

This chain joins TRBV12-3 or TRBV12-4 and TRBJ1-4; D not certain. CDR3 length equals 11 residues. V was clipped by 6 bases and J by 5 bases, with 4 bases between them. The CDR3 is CASSYNEKLFF. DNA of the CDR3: TGTGCCAGCAGCTACAATGAAAAACTGTTTTTT.

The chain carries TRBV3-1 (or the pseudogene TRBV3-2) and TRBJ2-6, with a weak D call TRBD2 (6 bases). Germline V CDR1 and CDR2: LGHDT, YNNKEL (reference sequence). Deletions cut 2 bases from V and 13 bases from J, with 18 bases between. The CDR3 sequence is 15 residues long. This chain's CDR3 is CASSQNAREVQVLTF. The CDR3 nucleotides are TGTGCCAGCAGCCAAAACGCAAGGGAGGTCCAAGTCCTGACTTTC.